Listed below are T cell receptor beta chains from one sample, sequenced in a study of T cells after yellow fever vaccination. MiXCR, applied by TCRdb to the 5' RACE reads, yields one record per CDR3 protein. The sample lists 620,000 or so distinct CDR3 sequences, approximately 13% occurring once. The sample consisted of PBMCs, taken on the day of the yellow fever booster vaccination. Receptors were obtained from a young man who received the YFV17D yellow fever vaccine. Both conserved end residues are part of each CDR3. A D gene is named only where the DNA matches it firmly. The listing skips clone size in some rows; elsewhere it reads once, few, many or a size class.

TRBD1	.	TRBV28	TRBJ2-1	CASSPTQGAHEQFF	TGTGCCAGCAGTCCCACCCAGGGGGCACATGAGCAGTTCTTC
TRBD1	many	TRBV5-1	TRBJ2-7	CASSSGDRGNEQYF	TGCGCCAGCAGCTCGGGGGACAGGGGGAACGAGCAGTACTTC
.	.	TRBV12-3/TRBV12-4	TRBJ2-1	CASSPPAQLGKYNEQFF	TGTGCCAGCAGCCCACCCGCCCAGCTGGGGAAATACAATGAGCAGTTCTTC
TRBD2	.	TRBV7-2	TRBJ2-2	CASSASGRGNTGELFF	TGTGCCAGCAGCGCTAGCGGGAGGGGAAACACCGGGGAGCTGTTTTTT
.	.	TRBV6-1	TRBJ1-4	CASSPRGGDNEKLFF	TGTGCCAGCAGCCCCAGGGGAGGGGATAATGAAAAACTGTTTTTT
.	.	TRBV10-3	TRBJ2-5	CAISESASGGETQYF	TGTGCCATCAGTGAGTCAGCCTCCGGGGGAGAGACCCAGTACTTC
.	few	TRBV7-3	TRBJ2-1	CASSLRGDSVYNEQFF	TGTGCCAGCAGCTTAAGGGGAGACAGTGTCTACAATGAGCAGTTCTTC
.	.	TRBV12-3/TRBV12-4	TRBJ1-6	CASRIQVNGSPLHF	TGTGCCAGCAGGATCCAGGTCAATGGTTCACCCCTCCACTTT
.	.	TRBV20-1	TRBJ1-6	CSASGGNSPLHF	TGCAGTGCTAGCGGGGGCAATTCACCCCTCCACTTT
.	.	TRBV5-1	TRBJ2-2	CASNPGPNTGELFF	TGCGCCAGCAACCCGGGCCCCAACACCGGGGAGCTGTTTTTT
.	few	TRBV29-1	TRBJ2-3	CSVGRASSDTQYF	TGCAGCGTTGGTAGGGCTAGCTCAGATACGCAGTATTTT
TRBD2	few	TRBV14	TRBJ2-1	CASSHGTSYQRAYNEQFF	TGTGCCAGCAGCCACGGGACTAGTTACCAAAGAGCCTACAATGAGCAGTTCTTC
TRBD1	few	TRBV5-6	TRBJ2-7	CASSLVYRGEQYF	TGTGCCAGCAGCTTGGTATACAGGGGCGAGCAGTACTTC
.	.	TRBV20-1	TRBJ2-5	CSARAPSRQETQYF	TGCAGTGCTAGAGCCCCCTCCCGCCAAGAGACCCAGTACTTC
.	few	TRBV6-1	TRBJ2-7	CASTDFGAGNHEQYF	TGTGCCAGCACCGACTTTGGGGCAGGGAACCACGAGCAGTACTTC
TRBD2	few	TRBV7-9	TRBJ2-2	CAGRSAGGTGELFF	TGTGCCGGGCGGTCAGCGGGAGGCACCGGGGAGCTGTTTTTT
.	.	TRBV29-1	TRBJ2-1	CSVALSSSYNEQFF	TGCAGCGTTGCCCTTTCGAGCTCCTACAATGAGCAGTTCTTC
.	few	TRBV20-1	TRBJ2-7	CSAWDSYEQYF	TGCAGTGCTTGGGACTCCTACGAGCAGTACTTC
.	few	TRBV5-1	TRBJ2-1	CASSNLGTSSYNEQFF	TGCGCCAGCAGCAACCTCGGTACTAGCTCCTACAATGAGCAGTTCTTC
.	many	TRBV4-3	TRBJ1-2	CASSQDHGVARINYGYTF	TGCGCCAGCAGCCAAGATCATGGTGTGGCGCGGATTAACTATGGCTACACCTTC
.	many	TRBV6-2/TRBV6-3	TRBJ2-5	CASSYSRRETQYF	TGTGCCAGCAGTTACTCGAGGAGAGAGACCCAGTACTTC
TRBD2	many	TRBV27	TRBJ2-1	CASSFAAGELYNEQFF	TGTGCCAGCAGTTTCGCAGCGGGAGAGTTATACAATGAGCAGTTCTTC
TRBD1	.	TRBV6-2/TRBV6-3	TRBJ1-5	CASSYLVRGTETGSNQPQHF	TGTGCCAGCAGTTACCTGGTCCGAGGCACCGAGACAGGGAGCAATCAGCCCCAGCATTTT
.	.	TRBV4-3	TRBJ2-7	CASSQESTGTYEQYF	TGCGCCAGCAGCCAAGAGAGCACAGGGACCTACGAGCAGTACTTC
TRBD1	few	TRBV5-1	TRBJ1-1	CASILQPGQGREAFF	TGCGCCAGCATTTTACAACCGGGACAGGGACGAGAAGCTTTCTTT
.	few	TRBV20-1	TRBJ2-5	CSASLQGMQETQYF	TGCAGTGCTAGTTTGCAGGGTATGCAAGAGACCCAGTACTTC
.	few	TRBV6-2/TRBV6-3	TRBJ1-5	CASRKGNQPQHF	TGTGCCAGCAGAAAGGGGAATCAGCCCCAGCATTTT
TRBD2	many	TRBV5-1	TRBJ2-5	CASSGGTTASETQYF	TGCGCCAGCAGCGGGGGGACTACTGCGTCCGAGACCCAGTACTTC
.	.	TRBV27	TRBJ2-5	CASSQAPLKETQYF	TGTGCCAGCAGTCAAGCCCCCCTAAAAGAGACCCAGTACTTC
TRBD2	.	TRBV27	TRBJ2-1	CASSLSASGSYNEQFF	TGTGCCAGCAGTTTATCGGCTAGCGGTTCCTACAATGAGCAGTTCTTC
.	many	TRBV7-2	TRBJ1-5	CASSVDSQPQHF	TGTGCCAGCAGCGTAGACAGTCAGCCCCAGCATTTT
.	few	TRBV5-4	TRBJ2-1	CASSNYYNEQFF	TGTGCCAGCAGCAACTATTACAATGAGCAGTTCTTC
.	few	TRBV18	TRBJ2-3	CASSVGRRDTQYF	TGTGCCAGCTCGGTCGGTCGTAGGGATACGCAGTATTTT
TRBD2	few	TRBV12-3/TRBV12-4	TRBJ2-3	CASSPGLAGASNTQYF	TGTGCCAGCAGCCCGGGACTAGCGGGAGCTAGTAATACGCAGTATTTT
TRBD2	.	TRBV6-1	TRBJ2-7	CASRKASGSSVSYEQYF	TGTGCCAGCAGAAAAGCTAGCGGGAGCTCGGTTTCCTACGAGCAGTACTTC
.	.	TRBV29-1	TRBJ1-5	CSVGDGTNQPQHF	TGCAGCGTTGGGGACGGGACCAATCAGCCCCAGCATTTT
.	few	TRBV7-2	TRBJ2-7	CASSSRVVGSGYEQYF	TGTGCCAGCAGCTCTAGGGTGGTGGGTTCGGGCTACGAGCAGTACTTC
.	few	TRBV14	TRBJ2-2	CASSQDPQGAPGELFF	TGTGCCAGCAGCCAAGATCCGCAGGGTGCGCCCGGGGAGCTGTTTTTT
TRBD2	many	TRBV6-1	TRBJ2-3	CASSIAGGTDTQYF	TGTGCCAGCAGTATAGCGGGAGGCACAGATACGCAGTATTTT
TRBD1	few	TRBV5-1	TRBJ1-1	CASSLAQGALRTEAFF	TGCGCCAGCAGCTTGGCCCAGGGGGCTTTGAGGACTGAAGCTTTCTTT
.	many	TRBV5-1	TRBJ1-1	CASSSGGSVRSAEAFF	TGCGCCAGCAGCAGTGGGGGCTCGGTAAGGAGCGCTGAAGCTTTCTTT
.	few	TRBV12-3/TRBV12-4	TRBJ2-5	CASSLGSAGTQYF	TGTGCCAGCAGTTTAGGAAGTGCGGGGACCCAGTACTTC
TRBD1	.	TRBV5-1	TRBJ2-3	CASSLAGTGGTDTQYF	TGCGCCAGCAGCTTGGCCGGGACAGGGGGCACAGATACGCAGTATTTT
TRBD2	.	TRBV12-3/TRBV12-4	TRBJ2-1	CASSGTSRYNEQFF	TGTGCCAGCTCCGGGACTAGCAGATACAATGAGCAGTTCTTC
TRBD1	.	TRBV4-1	TRBJ1-2	CASSHGIAFRDRDGYTF	TGCGCCAGCAGCCACGGTATTGCTTTTCGGGACAGGGACGGCTACACCTTC
.	few	TRBV2	TRBJ2-3	CASRPASGITYTQYF	TGTGCCAGCAGGCCAGCCAGCGGAATCACGTATACGCAGTATTTT
.	few	TRBV20-1	TRBJ2-5	CSARSGQGIETQYF	TGCAGTGCCCGATCAGGGCAGGGGATAGAGACCCAGTACTTC